A selection of T cell receptor beta chains follows, all from one sample in a study of blood T cell repertoires in COVID-19. TCRdb keeps only in-frame clones here, not all; method: immunoSEQ multiplex PCR. Counted here are more than 90,000 clones, more than 60% occurring once; the ten biggest clones make up around 6.6%. The material sequenced was peripheral blood. The origin of the receptors is a man between 65 and 85 years old with acute or convalescent COVID-19. Each CDR3 is given with its conserved first and last residue. The D gene is left open where the match is weak. Clone size is given for some rows only: seen once, a few or many times, or a class if the clone is expanded.

.	14	TRBJ1-6	TRBV5-5	.	CASSFLRGNSPLHF	TGTGCCAGCAGCTTTCTCCGGGGAAATTCACCCCTCCACTTT
.	14	TRBJ2-3	TRBV27	.	CASSPRDFTDTQYF	TGTGCCAGCAGTCCACGGGACTTCACAGATACGCAGTATTTT
.	15	TRBJ1-6	TRBV18	.	CASSPLRQGDSPLHF	TGTGCCAGCTCACCACTACGGCAGGGTGATTCACCCCTCCACTTT
.	17	TRBJ2-7	TRBV27	TRBD1	CASSLFGDSLLSYEQYF	TGTGCCAGCAGTTTATTTGGGGACAGCCTTTTATCCTACGAGCAGTACTTC
few	13	TRBJ2-7	TRBV27	TRBD1	CASSLGQDYEQYF	TGTGCCAGCAGTTTAGGACAGGACTACGAGCAGTACTTC
.	16	TRBJ2-7	TRBV6-2/TRBV6-3	TRBD1	CASSYSNAGGLYEQYF	TGTGCCAGCAGTTACTCCAATGCAGGGGGCTTGTACGAGCAGTACTTC
.	16	TRBJ2-3	TRBV18	TRBD2	CASSPPLAGGTDTQYF	TGTGCCAGCTCACCACCGCTAGCGGGGGGCACAGATACGCAGTATTTT
.	13	TRBJ2-5	TRBV19	TRBD2	CASKLAGVETQYF	TGTGCCAGTAAACTAGCGGGAGTGGAGACCCAGTACTTC
many	14	TRBJ2-7	TRBV3-1/TRBV3-2	TRBD1	CASSQGGQGNEQYF	TGTGCCAGCAGCCAAGGAGGACAGGGGAACGAGCAGTACTTC
.	16	TRBJ2-7	TRBV4-1	.	CASSQEGAAAGLKQYF	TGCGCCAGCAGCCAAGAGGGGGCAGCGGCCGGTCTTAAGCAGTACTTC
once	16	TRBJ1-3	TRBV5-1	TRBD1	CASSLAGQGFGNTIYF	TGCGCCAGCAGCTTGGCCGGACAGGGGTTTGGAAACACCATATATTTT
.	16	TRBJ1-3	TRBV4-1	TRBD1	CASSRDRADSGNTIYF	TGCGCCAGCAGTCGGGACAGGGCGGACTCTGGAAACACCATATATTTT
.	16	TRBJ2-3	TRBV19	.	CASSKSRGGTTDTQYF	TGTGCCAGTAGTAAATCTAGGGGGGGGACCACAGATACGCAGTATTTT
.	15	TRBJ1-5	TRBV30	.	CAWSVAGGGRQPQHF	TGTGCCTGGAGTGTCGCTGGCGGAGGGCGTCAGCCCCAGCATTTT
.	15	TRBJ2-7	TRBV5-1	.	CASSATGALPREQYF	TGCGCCAGCAGCGCCACCGGAGCTTTACCCCGCGAGCAGTACTTC
.	16	TRBJ2-3	TRBV24-1	.	CATSDARQVGTDTQYF	TGTGCCACCAGTGATGCCCGACAGGTGGGCACAGATACGCAGTATTTT
.	15	TRBJ2-3	TRBV30	TRBD2	CAWSVRRLAVYTQYF	TGTGCCTGGAGTGTACGGCGACTAGCGGTCTATACGCAGTATTTT
.	13	TRBJ2-1	TRBV12-3/TRBV12-4	.	CASSLGSGYEQFF	TGTGCCAGCAGTTTGGGCTCCGGCTATGAGCAGTTCTTC
.	12	TRBJ1-4	TRBV7-9	.	CASSLPQGILFF	TGTGCCAGCAGCTTACCACAGGGTATACTGTTTTTT
once	15	TRBJ2-5	TRBV9	.	CASSVEREEGETQYF	TGTGCCAGCAGCGTAGAAAGGGAGGAGGGGGAGACCCAGTACTTC
.	16	TRBJ1-1	TRBV2	.	CASSGPKTGWPTEAFF	TGTGCCAGCAGTGGCCCCAAGACAGGTTGGCCCACTGAAGCTTTCTTT
few	13	TRBJ2-2	TRBV28	.	CASEPQGTGELFF	TGTGCCAGCGAACCTCAGGGAACCGGGGAGCTGTTTTTT
.	15	TRBJ1-4	TRBV18	.	CASSPLGVANEKLFF	TGTGCCAGCTCACCCCTCGGGGTAGCTAATGAAAAACTGTTTTTT
.	15	TRBJ2-7	TRBV3-1/TRBV3-2	.	CASSQGPGGAYEQYF	TGTGCCAGCAGCCAAGGCCCAGGAGGGGCCTACGAGCAGTACTTC
.	15	TRBJ2-5	TRBV5-1	TRBD2	CASRLREVLWETQYF	TGCGCCAGCAGATTGCGGGAGGTCCTGTGGGAGACCCAGTACTTC
.	14	TRBJ1-6	TRBV30	.	CACAADSYNSPLHF	TGTGCCTGTGCTGCGGACTCCTATAATTCACCCCTCCACTTT
.	16	TRBJ2-5	TRBV9	TRBD2	CASSIGGASGEETQYF	TGTGCCAGCAGCATTGGGGGGGCTAGCGGGGAAGAGACCCAGTACTTC
.	15	TRBJ1-5	TRBV5-1	TRBD1	CASSWTGDSNQPQHF	TGCGCCAGCAGCTGGACAGGGGATAGCAATCAGCCCCAGCATTTT
.	12	TRBJ1-1	TRBV29-1	.	CSVLDPNTEAFF	TGCAGCGTACTAGATCCGAACACTGAAGCTTTCTTT